The text below deals with one T cell receptor beta chain. Its cognate antigen is unknown. After removal of 7 bases from V and 2 bases from J, the junction contained 5 bases not matched to a gene. The CDR3 is 14 amino acids. The germline CDR1 and CDR2 sequences are MNHNS and SASEGT. The data originate from a study of radiotherapy plus CTLA-4 blockade in lung cancer. At the level of the study: Objective response was observed in about 19% of patients, and disease control in roughly 33%.

The protocol was immunoSEQ multiplex PCR, while the TCRdb copy is restricted to in-frame clones and leaves out a portion. The sample records 50,000 to 60,000 clones, about 80% being singletons. Alongside CTLA-4 blockade with ipilimumab, patients with chemo-refractory metastatic non-small-cell lung cancer received focal radiation. Study-level findings and limits: Dynamics of early blood T cell clones, together with interferon-beta, were reportedly the best predictors of response. Expansion of tumor-derived TCR clones was observed in blood after radiotherapy plus ipilimumab.

The sequence came from a human donor with non-small cell lung cancer whose response to radiotherapy plus ipilimumab could not be evaluated. The chain couples TRBV6-1 to TRBJ2-3; 8 nucleotides agree with TRBD2. Source: peripheral blood, taken from a patient treated with radiotherapy plus ipilimumab. CDR3 nucleotide sequence: TGTGCCAGCAACTTAGCGGGGAACACAGATACGCAGTATTTT. This encodes CASNLAGNTDTQYF.